The clone carrying this T cell receptor beta chain was counted a few times. This sample stems from a study of blood T cell repertoires in COVID-19. Overall study context: Sources were T cells, B-cell-depleted T cells, or PBMCs; the material itself was cDNA or gDNA.

Source study methods: Reference gene primer amplification yielded estimated nucleated cell counts. The assay was immunoSEQ multiplex PCR, and TCRdb's table has in-frame clones only and misses some. The D gene and trimming were derived from the DNA, and the V and J assignments and clone size from that table. The table lists 130,000 to 150,000 clones, over 75% of them singletons, with around an eighth in the top ten. Germline V lookup: CDR1 LGHNA, CDR2 YSLEER. After removal of 8 bases from V and 3 bases from J, the junction contained 7 bases not matched to a gene. CDR3 length: 13 amino acids. The genes are TRBV4-3 and TRBJ2-7; 7 positions agree with TRBD1. The specimen was peripheral blood. The sequence was collected from a man aged 18 to 35 with COVID-19, enrolled during active disease. CDR3 loop: CASSRDRGYEQYF. The CDR3 nucleotides are TGCGCCAGCTCCCGGGACAGAGGCTACGAGCAGTACTTC.